These 18 T cell receptor beta chains were sequenced from one sample in a study of cytomegalovirus exposure and HLA in healthy donors (dated by TCRdb to about 2017). The library was obtained by the immunoSEQ multiplex PCR assay. The multiplex PCR relied on a mix of 60 forward primers for TCR Vbeta segments and 13 reverse primers for TCR Jbeta segments. TCRdb mirrors the immuneACCESS table, restricted to in-frame sequences. Some clones are absent from its copies; in checked studies, under half trace to an unresolved V gene, and the reason for the others is unknown. The sample contains about 180,000 clones, 65% to 85% of them found a single time. Less than 1.5% of the sample lies in the top ten. Sequencing was performed on PBMCs. Receptors were obtained from a girl under 18 in good health and CMV-seropositive.

The CDR3 loop reads CASSPGTFGTQYF. As DNA, the CDR3 is TGTGCCAGTAGTCCCGGGACATTCGGGACCCAGTACTTC. The rearrangement joins TRBV19 to TRBJ2-5; maybe TRBD1 (6 bases). Per the germline V gene, CDR1 is LNHDA and CDR2 is SQIVND (reference sequence). The germline V and J ends were trimmed by 5 bases and 7 bases, with 14 bases remaining between them. This CDR3 region has 13 residues.

This chain connects TRBV29-1 to TRBJ1-2, with D maybe TRBD1 (5 bases). Trimming took 3 bases from V and 3 from J, leaving 11 bases between them. The V gene's germline CDR1 is SQVTM and CDR2 ANQGSEA. The CDR3 contains 13 residues. CDR3 sequence: CSVDLDTYYGYTF. DNA of the CDR3: TGCAGCGTTGATTTGGACACTTACTATGGCTACACCTTC.

The V call is TRBV5-4, the J call TRBJ2-2; tentative D call: TRBD1 (5 bases). Per the germline V gene, CDR1 is SGHNT and CDR2 is YYREEE (reference sequence). There are 14 residues in the CDR3. The V and J ends lost 2 bases and 1 base respectively, with 6 bases between them. The CDR3 DNA reads as TGTGCCAGCAGCTTCACAGGGAACACCGGGGAGCTGTTTTTT. Translating gives CASSFTGNTGELFF.

The CDR3 is CAWLMPPGQGLWGYTF. For the CDR3, the DNA is TGTGCCTGGCTAATGCCCCCGGGACAGGGGTTATGGGGCTACACCTTC. The chain carries TRBV30 and TRBJ1-2; TRBD1 aligns across 10 bases. Germline CDR1 and CDR2: GTSNPN and SVGIG (reference sequence). This CDR3 has 16 amino acids. The V and J ends lost 5 bases and 8 bases, in that order; junction bases with no gene match: 17. Full variable domain (rest looked up from reference TRBV30 and TRBJ1-2): SQTIHQWPATLVQPVGSPLSLECTVEGTSNPNLYWYRQAAGRGLQLLFYSVGIGQISSEVPQNLSASRPQDRQFILSSKKLLLSDSGFYLCAWLMPPGQGLWGYTFGSGTRLTVV.

The chain recombines TRBV4-3 with TRBJ2-7, with D possibly matching TRBD2 (6 bases). There are 15 residues in the CDR3. CDR1 LGHNA and CDR2 YSLEER come from the germline V gene. V lost 1 base, J lost 6 bases, and 16 bases lay in between. CDR3 sequence: CASSQAGGLRGEQYF. The CDR3 nucleotides read TGCGCCAGCAGCCAAGCCGGGGGACTGAGGGGCGAGCAGTACTTC.

The chain carries TRBV9 and TRBJ2-3; D not resolved. The CDR3 loop spans 13 amino acids. Germline assignment: CDR1 SGDLS and CDR2 YYNGEE. V shed 4 bases and J shed 1 base, with 7 bases lying between them. CDR3 nucleotides: TGTGCCAGCAGCCCGGTTCGCACAGATACGCAGTATTTT. It translates to CASSPVRTDTQYF.

The chain combines TRBV21-1 with TRBJ2-3; TRBD2 is taken as the D call from the table, unchecked against the DNA. TRBV21-1 is given as a pseudogene. The CDR3 totals 19 residues. CDR3 amino acids: CASSKIVAGLPRFTDTQYF. The CDR3 DNA follows: TGTGCCAGCAGCAAAATCGTAGCGGGATTACCGAGATTCACAGATACGCAGTATTTT.

This chain uses TRBV27 with TRBJ2-7; D is unresolved. From germline, CDR1 is MNHEY and CDR2 SMNVEV (reference sequence). The CDR3 runs to 12 residues. Trimming stripped 5 bases from V and 7 bases from J, with 12 bases between. This CDR3 is CASSPPYPEQYF. In nucleotides, the CDR3 is TGTGCCAGCAGTCCCCCCTACCCGGAGCAGTACTTC.

This rearrangement joins TRBV27 to TRBJ2-5; 13 bases match TRBD2. Germline V gives CDR1 MNHEY, CDR2 SMNVEV (reference sequence). This CDR3 comprises 15 residues. V gave up 5 bases and J gave up 5 bases; unmatched junction bases: 5. The CDR3 bases are TGTGCCAGCAGTCTGGGACTAGCGGGATGGGAGACCCAGTACTTC. Protein sequence: CASSLGLAGWETQYF.

This clone was picked up a small number of times. V usage is TRBV5-1 and J usage is TRBJ2-5; D possibly corresponds to TRBD2 (5 bases). The V and J ends lost 4 bases and 5 bases respectively, with 12 bases between them. Looked up from germline, CDR1 is SGHRS and CDR2 is YFSETQ. The CDR3 length is 13 residues. This CDR3 reads CASSPTGWETQYF. Here the CDR3 DNA reads TGCGCCAGCAGCCCGACGGGATGGGAGACCCAGTACTTC.

V gene TRBV25-1 combines with J gene TRBJ2-1; TRBD2 matches 11 bases. This CDR3 has 14 residues. Germline CDR1 MGHDK, CDR2 SYGVNS. V gave up 6 bases and J gave up 5 bases; unmatched junction bases: 3. In DNA form, the CDR3 reads TGTGCCAGCAGGACTAGCGGGATCCACAATGAGCAGTTCTTC. Residues: CASRTSGIHNEQFF.

The chain is built from TRBV5-1 and TRBJ2-7, with 9 bases aligning to TRBD1. From germline, CDR1 is SGHRS and CDR2 YFSETQ. V lost 1 base and J lost 6; bases outside the gene matches: 11. The CDR3 is made up of 16 amino acids. The CDR3 DNA sequence: TGCGCCAGCAGCTTGTCGGCGAGGACAGGGGCGCTCGAGCAGTACTTC. Amino acid sequence: CASSLSARTGALEQYF.

The chain couples TRBV27 to TRBJ2-1; no clear D. This CDR3 comprises 16 residues. Looked up from germline, CDR1 is MNHEY and CDR2 is SMNVEV (reference sequence). Trimming removed 2 bases from V and 0 bases from J, with 11 bases in between. The CDR3 DNA is TGTGCCAGCAGTTTACTTTCCCCCAGCTCCTACAATGAGCAGTTCTTC. This sequence encodes CASSLLSPSSYNEQFF.

This chain connects TRBV2 to TRBJ2-3; weak D call: TRBD1 (6 bases). V was trimmed by 4 bases and J by 14 bases, leaving 13 bases between them. The germline CDR1 and CDR2 sequences are SNHLY and FYNNEI. This CDR3 spans 11 amino acids. In DNA form, the CDR3 reads TGTGCCAGCAGTGTTGGCAGGGGACCGTATTTT. Translating it yields CASSVGRGPYF.

The rearrangement joins TRBV10-3 to TRBJ2-7; possibly TRBD1 for D (5 bases). The CDR3 spans 15 residues. Trimming removed 3 bases from V and 6 bases from J, with 18 bases in between. The germline V gene encodes CDR1 ENHRY and CDR2 SYGVKD. The CDR3, as DNA: TGTGCCATCAGTGATCGTTGGGGCTCTTTAGGCGAGCAGTACTTC. It codes for CAISDRWGSLGEQYF.

The V call is TRBV13, the J call TRBJ2-6; the D gene is possibly TRBD1 (5 bases). Per the germline V gene, CDR1 is PRHDT and CDR2 is FYEKMQ (reference sequence). V dropped 0 bases and J dropped 1 base, with 7 bases sitting between them. This CDR3 has 16 amino acids. The CDR3 region has the DNA TGTGCCAGCAGCTTAGGGACAGTGTCTGGGGCCAACGTCCTGACTTTC. It encodes CASSLGTVSGANVLTF.

This chain joins TRBV7-9 and TRBJ2-1; 9 bases agree with TRBD1. CDR1 is SEHNR, CDR2 FQNEAQ, per germline (reference sequence). The CDR3 is 16 residues long. After removal of 4 bases from V and 1 base from J, the junction contained 5 bases not matched to a gene. Written as DNA, the CDR3 is TGTGCCAGCAGCTCGGGGACAGGGAGGTCCTACAATGAGCAGTTCTTC. Protein: CASSSGTGRSYNEQFF.

This rearrangement joins TRBV25-1 to TRBJ2-1; 7 bases match TRBD1. The CDR3 consists of 15 residues. Germline V lookup: CDR1 MGHDK, CDR2 SYGVNS. V was pared by 5 bases and J by 2 bases, with 6 bases of the junction left unmatched. CDR3 sequence (DNA): TGTGCCAGCAGTCCATACAGGGGTACCTACAATGAGCAGTTCTTC. It specifies CASSPYRGTYNEQFF.